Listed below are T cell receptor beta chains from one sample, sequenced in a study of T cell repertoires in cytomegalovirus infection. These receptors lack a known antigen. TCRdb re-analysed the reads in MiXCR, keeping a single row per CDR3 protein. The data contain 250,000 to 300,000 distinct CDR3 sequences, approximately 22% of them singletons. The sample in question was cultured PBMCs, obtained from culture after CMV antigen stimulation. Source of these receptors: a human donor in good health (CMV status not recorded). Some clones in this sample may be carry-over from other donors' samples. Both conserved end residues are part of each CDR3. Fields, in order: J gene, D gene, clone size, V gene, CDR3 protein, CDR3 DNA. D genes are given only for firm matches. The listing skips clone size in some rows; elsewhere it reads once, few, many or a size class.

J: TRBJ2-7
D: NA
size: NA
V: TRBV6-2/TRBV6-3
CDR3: CASSPRLGINTYEQYF
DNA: TGTGCCAGCAGTCCCCGGTTGGGCATAAATACCTACGAGCAGTACTTC

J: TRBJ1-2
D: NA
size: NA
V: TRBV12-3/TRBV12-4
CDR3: CASSLYREAGYTF
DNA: TGTGCCAGCAGTCTCTACAGGGAGGCTGGCTACACCTTC

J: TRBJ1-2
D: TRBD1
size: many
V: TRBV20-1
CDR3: CSARGPGQGLNYGYTF
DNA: TGCAGTGCTAGAGGGCCGGGACAGGGACTTAACTATGGCTACACCTTC

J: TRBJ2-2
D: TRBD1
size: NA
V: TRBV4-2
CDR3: CASRPEQGDTGELFF
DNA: TGTGCCAGCAGGCCGGAACAGGGGGACACCGGGGAGCTGTTTTTT

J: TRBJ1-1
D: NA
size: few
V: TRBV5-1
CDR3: CASSLISKNTEAFF
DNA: TGCGCCAGCAGCCTAATTTCAAAGAACACTGAAGCTTTCTTT

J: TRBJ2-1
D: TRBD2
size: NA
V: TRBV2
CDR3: CASGGLSGRANPIEQFF
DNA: TGTGCCAGCGGAGGTCTTAGCGGGAGGGCCAATCCCATTGAGCAGTTCTTC

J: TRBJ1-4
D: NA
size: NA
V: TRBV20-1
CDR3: CSAWSPGSEKLFF
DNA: TGCAGTGCTTGGAGCCCTGGGAGTGAAAAACTGTTTTTT

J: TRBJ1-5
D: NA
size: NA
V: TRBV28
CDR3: CASSSGRLNQPQHF
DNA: TGTGCCAGCAGTTCAGGACGGCTCAATCAGCCCCAGCATTTT

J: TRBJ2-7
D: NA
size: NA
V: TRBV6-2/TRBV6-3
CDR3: CASSYSRLIYEQYF
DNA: TGTGCCAGCAGTTACTCGAGGCTGATCTACGAGCAGTACTTC

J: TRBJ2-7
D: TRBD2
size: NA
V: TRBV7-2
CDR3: CASSLYLSGSSTYEQYF
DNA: TGTGCCAGCAGCTTATACCTTAGCGGGAGCTCTACCTACGAGCAGTACTTC

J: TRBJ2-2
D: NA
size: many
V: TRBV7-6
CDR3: CASSQTGQNTGELFF
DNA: TGTGCCAGCAGCCAAACGGGACAGAACACCGGGGAGCTGTTTTTT

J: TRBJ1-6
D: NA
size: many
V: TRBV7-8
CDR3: CASSTRTARNNSPLHF
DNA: TGTGCCAGCAGCACCCGGACCGCCCGAAATAATTCACCCCTCCACTTT

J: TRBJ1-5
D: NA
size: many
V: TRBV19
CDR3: CASSIGVASQPQHF
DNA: TGTGCCAGTAGTATAGGAGTGGCAAGTCAGCCCCAGCATTTT

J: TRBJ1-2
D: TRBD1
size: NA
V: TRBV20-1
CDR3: CSARGQGANGYTF
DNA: TGCAGTGCTAGAGGACAGGGGGCGAACGGCTACACCTTC

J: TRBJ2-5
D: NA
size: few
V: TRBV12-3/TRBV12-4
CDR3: CASSLGPGKGTQYF
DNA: TGTGCCAGCAGTTTAGGACCAGGGAAGGGGACCCAGTACTTC

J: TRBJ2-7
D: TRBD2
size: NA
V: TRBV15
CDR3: CATSRARLAPTYEQYF
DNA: TGTGCCACCAGCAGAGCCCGACTAGCGCCTACCTACGAGCAGTACTTC

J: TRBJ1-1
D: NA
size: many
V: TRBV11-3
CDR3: CASSLDTRNTEAFF
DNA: TGTGCCAGCAGCTTAGATACCCGGAACACTGAAGCTTTCTTT

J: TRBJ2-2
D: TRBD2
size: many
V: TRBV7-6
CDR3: CASSLGGLAGETGELFF
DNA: TGTGCCAGCAGCTTAGGGGGACTAGCGGGAGAGACCGGGGAGCTGTTTTTT

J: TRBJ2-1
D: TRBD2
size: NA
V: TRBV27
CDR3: CASSRRTSERPHEQFF
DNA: TGTGCCAGCAGTCGTCGGACTAGCGAACGACCCCATGAGCAGTTCTTC

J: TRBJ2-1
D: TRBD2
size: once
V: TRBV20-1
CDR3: CSARVGGLAGVVSYNEQFF
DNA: TGCAGTGCTAGAGTTGGAGGACTAGCGGGAGTGGTCTCCTACAATGAGCAGTTCTTC

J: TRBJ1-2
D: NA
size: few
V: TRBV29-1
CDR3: CSALGSDSNYGYTF
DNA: TGCAGCGCCCTGGGCAGTGACTCTAACTATGGCTACACCTTC

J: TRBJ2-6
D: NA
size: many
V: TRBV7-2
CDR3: CASSLGRGAGANVLTF
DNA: TGTGCCAGCAGCTTAGGAAGGGGCGCTGGGGCCAACGTCCTGACTTTC

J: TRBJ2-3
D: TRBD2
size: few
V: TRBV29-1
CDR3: CSTWTSGFSDTQYF
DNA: TGCAGCACGTGGACTAGCGGGTTCTCAGATACGCAGTATTTT

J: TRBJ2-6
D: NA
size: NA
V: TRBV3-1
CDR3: CASSHPGARGANVLTF
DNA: TGTGCCAGCAGCCATCCGGGAGCCCGTGGGGCCAACGTCCTGACTTTC

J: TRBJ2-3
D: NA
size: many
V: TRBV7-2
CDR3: CASSPGGMDTQYF
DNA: TGTGCCAGCAGCCCTGGGGGTATGGATACGCAGTATTTT

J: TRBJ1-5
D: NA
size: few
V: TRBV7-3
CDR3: CASSRADNQPQHF
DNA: TGTGCCAGCAGTCGGGCCGACAATCAGCCCCAGCATTTT

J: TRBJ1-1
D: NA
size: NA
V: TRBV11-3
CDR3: CASQRRMNTEAFF
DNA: TGTGCCAGCCAGAGGCGGATGAACACTGAAGCTTTCTTT

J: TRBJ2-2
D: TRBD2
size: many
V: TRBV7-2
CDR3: CASQQGTSESGELFF
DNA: TGTGCCAGCCAGCAAGGGACTAGCGAAAGCGGGGAGCTGTTTTTT

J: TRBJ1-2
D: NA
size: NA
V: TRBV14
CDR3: CASSTLGREDGYTF
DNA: TGTGCCAGCAGCACCCTGGGCAGGGAGGATGGCTACACCTTC

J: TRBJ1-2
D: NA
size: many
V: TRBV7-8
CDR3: CASSLNGPPGYTF
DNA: TGTGCCAGCAGCTTAAACGGACCTCCCGGCTACACCTTC

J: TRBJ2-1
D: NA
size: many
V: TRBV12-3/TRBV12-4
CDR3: CASSFVNEQFF
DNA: TGTGCCAGCAGTTTCGTCAATGAGCAGTTCTTC

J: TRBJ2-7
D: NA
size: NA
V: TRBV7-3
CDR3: CASSLTSTSYEQYF
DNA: TGTGCCAGCAGCTTAACCTCAACGTCCTACGAGCAGTACTTC

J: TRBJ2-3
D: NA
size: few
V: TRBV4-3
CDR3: CASSQEPRGTDTQYF
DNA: TGCGCCAGCAGCCAAGAACCCCGGGGCACAGATACGCAGTATTTT

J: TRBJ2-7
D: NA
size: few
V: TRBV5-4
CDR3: CASAIGVAAYEQYF
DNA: TGTGCCAGCGCCATTGGGGTAGCAGCCTACGAGCAGTACTTC

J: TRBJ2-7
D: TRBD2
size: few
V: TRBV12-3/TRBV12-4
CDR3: CASRPSGTTYEQYF
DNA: TGTGCCAGCAGACCTAGCGGGACCACTTACGAGCAGTACTTC

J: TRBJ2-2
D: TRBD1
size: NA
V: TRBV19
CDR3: CASSKQQTGGGWTGELFF
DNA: TGTGCCAGTAGCAAACAACAGACAGGGGGCGGTTGGACCGGGGAGCTGTTTTTT

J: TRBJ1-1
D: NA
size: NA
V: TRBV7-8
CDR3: CASRYGAAEAFF
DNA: TGTGCCAGCAGATATGGGGCAGCTGAAGCTTTCTTT

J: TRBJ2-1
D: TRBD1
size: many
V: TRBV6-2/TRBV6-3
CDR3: CASSYSGQGASEQFF
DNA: TGTGCCAGCAGTTACTCGGGACAGGGGGCAAGTGAGCAGTTCTTC

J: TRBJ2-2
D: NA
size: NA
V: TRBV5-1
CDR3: CASSPRQDLAGELFF
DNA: TGCGCCAGCAGCCCCCGCCAAGATCTGGCAGGGGAGCTGTTTTTT

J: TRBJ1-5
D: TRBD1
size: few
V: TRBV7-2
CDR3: CASSLAGRPRGLQPQHF
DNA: TGTGCCAGCAGCTTAGCGGGTAGGCCCAGGGGGCTTCAGCCCCAGCATTTT

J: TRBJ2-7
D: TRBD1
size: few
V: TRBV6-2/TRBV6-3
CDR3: CASSPDRGHNYEQYF
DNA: TGTGCCAGCAGCCCCGACAGGGGACATAACTACGAGCAGTACTTC

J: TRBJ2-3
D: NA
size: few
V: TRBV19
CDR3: CASSSPRGGTGDTQYF
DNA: TGTGCCAGTAGTAGTCCTCGAGGGGGTACAGGAGATACGCAGTATTTT